The source of this TCR beta chain is a study of blood T cells in healthy people across ages. A J-beta primer mix and a sample-barcoded 5' primer were used in a second PCR of about 7 to 12 cycles. MiXCR, run by TCRdb on the 5' RACE reads, gives a single entry per CDR3 protein. This table has 790,000 or so distinct CDR3 sequences, more than 35% appearing once. As for this clonotype: This may be a read error: a much more frequent sequence differs by one nucleotide.

The sample taken for sequencing was blood. The clonotype was recovered from an elderly man in good health.

CDR3 DNA: TGTGCCAGCAGCAGAACTACAGCTAGCTCCTACAATGAGCAGTTCTTC. The encoded protein is CASSRTTASSYNEQFF. The V call is TRBV7-2, the J call TRBJ2-1, with D unclear. V shed 5 bases and J shed 0 bases, with 14 bases lying between them. This CDR3 has 16 amino acids. CDR1 is SGHTA and CDR2 is FQGNSA in the germline V gene.